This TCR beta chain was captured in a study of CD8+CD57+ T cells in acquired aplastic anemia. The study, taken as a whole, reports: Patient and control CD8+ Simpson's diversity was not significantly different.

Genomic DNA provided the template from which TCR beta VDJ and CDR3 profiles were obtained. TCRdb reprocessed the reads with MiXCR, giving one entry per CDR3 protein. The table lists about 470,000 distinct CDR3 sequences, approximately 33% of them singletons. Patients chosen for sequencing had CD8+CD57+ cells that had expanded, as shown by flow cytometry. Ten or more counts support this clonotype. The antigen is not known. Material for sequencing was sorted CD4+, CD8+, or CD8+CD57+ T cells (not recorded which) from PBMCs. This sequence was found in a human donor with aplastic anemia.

For the CDR3, the DNA is TGTGCCAGCAGCTTGGGTAGAGATAATTCACCCCTCCACTTT. Translation: CASSLGRDNSPLHF. The chain is built from TRBV5-6 and TRBJ1-6; no definite D call. From germline, CDR1 is SGHDT and CDR2 YYEEEE. The CDR3 is 14 amino acids. V was clipped by 0 bases and J by 5 bases, with 6 bases between them. Complete variable domain (other parts from reference TRBV5-6 and TRBJ1-6): DAGVTQSPTHLIKTRGQQVTLRCSPKSGHDTVSWYQQALGQGPQFIFQYYEEEERQRGNFPDRFSGHQFPNYSSELNVNALLLGDSALYLCASSLGRDNSPLHFGNGTRLTVT.